Presented here are 15 T cell receptor beta chains from one specimen sequenced in a study of blood T cells in healthy people across ages. Primers used in a second PCR of roughly 7 to 12 cycles were a sample-barcoded 5' primer and a J-beta primer mix. TCRdb redid the calling of the 5' RACE reads with MiXCR, one entry per CDR3 protein. The profile shows 1,100,000 or so distinct CDR3 sequences, 35% to 50% of them singletons. The specimen was blood. These receptors originate from a woman in her sixties in good health.

The V and J genes are TRBV5-4 and TRBJ2-7; no definite D call. Trimming removed 5 bases from V and 0 bases from J, with 12 bases in between. Germline-derived CDR1 and CDR2 are SGHNT and YYREEE (reference sequence). The CDR3 is 14 amino acids. For the CDR3, the DNA is TGTGCCAGCAGAGAAGAGCTAAGCTCCTACGAGCAGTACTTC. Its protein product is CASREELSSYEQYF.

The rearrangement links TRBV7-8 to TRBJ2-7; tentative D call: TRBD2 (5 bases). The V end was cut by 5 bases, the J end by 2 bases, with 13 bases between. Germline loops: CDR1 SGHVS, CDR2 FQNEAQ. This CDR3 contains 14 residues. CDR3: CASSIPGTPYEQYF. Written as DNA, the CDR3 is TGTGCCAGCAGCATTCCGGGAACTCCCTACGAGCAGTACTTC.

There are a few counts of this clonotype. The rearrangement links TRBV4-1 to TRBJ1-2; D unresolved. The V end was cut by 3 bases, the J end by 3 bases, with 8 bases between. This CDR3 region has 13 residues. CDR1 and CDR2 (germline): MGHRA, YSYEKL. The CDR3 bases are TGCGCCAGCAGCCAGAATGTGTACTATGGCTACACCTTC. This encodes CASSQNVYYGYTF.

V and J are TRBV4-2 and TRBJ2-7; D is possibly TRBD2 (5 bases). The CDR3 consists of 15 residues. Trimming left V 4 bases short and J 3 bases short, with 16 bases between. From germline, CDR1 is LGHNA and CDR2 YNFKEQ. The CDR3 loop is CASSPKDRAGYEQYF. In DNA, the CDR3 is TGTGCCAGCAGCCCCAAGGACCGGGCGGGCTACGAGCAGTACTTC.

The V and J genes are TRBV14 and TRBJ1-1; D gene uncertain. V lost 3 bases and J 0 bases, leaving 11 bases between the germline ends. CDR3 length: 15 amino acids. Germline-derived CDR1 and CDR2 are SGHDN and FVKESK. CDR3 residues: CASSHYGLLNTEAFF. CDR3 DNA sequence: TGTGCCAGCAGCCACTACGGGCTATTGAACACTGAAGCTTTCTTT.

The chain links TRBV28 to TRBJ2-4; 8 bases fit TRBD1. The end of the DNA is better explained by TRBJ2-7, so the J call may be wrong. The CDR3 length is 15 residues. Germline V gene data show CDR1 as MDHEN and CDR2 as SYDVKM. CDR3 residues: CASRLRQGSVYEQYF. In DNA form, the CDR3 reads TGTGCCAGCAGACTAAGACAGGGGTCCGTCTACGAGCAGTACTTC.

The chain links TRBV7-6 to TRBJ2-7; D may be TRBD1 (5 bases). V shed 5 bases and J shed 1 base, with 18 bases lying between them. The germline gives CDR1 SGHVS, CDR2 FNYEAQ. The CDR3 contains 16 residues. Here the CDR3 reads CASSRSGRDSSYEQYF. In nucleotides, the CDR3 is TGTGCCAGCAGCCGGTCGGGCAGGGATTCTTCCTACGAGCAGTACTTC.

The CDR3 nucleotides read TGTGCCAGCAGCCTGGGACTTCCTTCCTACGAGCAGTACTTC. Protein sequence: CASSLGLPSYEQYF. V is TRBV3-1 and J is TRBJ2-7, with TRBD2 as a possible D gene (6 bases). V was clipped by 4 bases and J by 1 base, with 11 bases between them. The CDR3 extends over 14 amino acids. From germline, CDR1 is LGHDT and CDR2 YNNKEL (reference sequence).

CDR3 coding DNA: TGTGCCAGCAGTTACCTTGGGGGGGGGTCCTACAATGAGCAGTTCTTC. Translating it yields CASSYLGGGSYNEQFF. J is TRBJ2-1 and V is TRBV6-5, with 7 positions matching TRBD2. CDR1 and CDR2 (germline): MNHEY, SVGAGI. V shed 2 bases and J 1 base; nucleotides not matched to a gene: 5. The CDR3 extends over 16 amino acids.

Notes on this clonotype: The germline gene is not matched at one end of the junction; a read error may be the cause. The genes are TRBV6-1 and TRBJ1-2, with D possibly being TRBD1 (5 bases). CDR1 is MNHNS and CDR2 is SASEGT in the germline V gene. The CDR3 consists of 14 residues. CDR3 nucleotide sequence: TGTGCCAGCAAACCAGGGTCGGGTAACTATGGCTGCACCTTC. This codes for CASKPGSGNYGCTF.

V and J are TRBV12-3 or TRBV12-4 and TRBJ2-4; TRBD2 aligns across 11 bases. V shed 6 bases, J shed 2 bases, and the junction held 6 bases outside the gene matches. The CDR3 is made up of 16 amino acids. The CDR3 DNA reads TGTGCCAGCAGCTATAGCGGGAGGGCGTCCAAAAACATTCAGTACTTC. Its protein product is CASSYSGRASKNIQYF.

The table lists this clonotype with a few counts. V gene TRBV27 combines with J gene TRBJ2-3, with no clear D. Germline CDR1 MNHEY, CDR2 SMNVEV (reference sequence). The CDR3 has 15 amino acids. The V end was cut by 5 bases, the J end by 0 bases, with 12 bases between. This CDR3 is CASSRKGFSTDTQYF. DNA of the CDR3: TGTGCCAGCAGTCGGAAGGGATTTAGCACAGATACGCAGTATTTT.

V gene TRBV7-3 combines with J gene TRBJ2-1; the D gene is possibly TRBD1 (5 bases). The CDR3 totals 16 residues. Germline V gives CDR1 SGHTA, CDR2 FQGTGA. V lost 5 bases to trimming and J lost 5 bases, with 19 bases between them. Here the CDR3 reads CASSPTRGATNNEQFF. In DNA, the CDR3 is TGTGCCAGCAGCCCTACACGTGGGGCGACGAACAATGAGCAGTTCTTC.

Turning to this clonotype: At one of its ends the junction is not consistent with the germline gene, which may arise from a read error. The rearrangement links TRBV20-1 to TRBJ2-1; 11 bases map to TRBD2. Germline V CDR1 and CDR2: DFQATT, SNEGSKA (reference sequence). The CDR3 totals 13 residues. In DNA form, the CDR3 reads TGCAGAGCTACTAGCGGGAGCGTCAATGAGCAGTTCTTC. Amino acid sequence: CRATSGSVNEQFF.

This clonotype was seen once. V gene TRBV9 combines with J gene TRBJ2-3, with D perhaps TRBD1 or TRBD2 (5 bases each). The CDR3 has 17 amino acids. Germline V gives CDR1 SGDLS, CDR2 YYNGEE. The ends were cut back, 3 bases at V and 2 bases at J, with 19 bases in the middle. The CDR3 nucleotides are TGTGCCAGCAGCGCGCCGCTTCACGGGGCAATCACAGATACGCAGTATTTT. Translating it yields CASSAPLHGAITDTQYF.